This entry is about one TCR beta chain. Its antigen remains unidentified. The data were taken from a study of T cell responses to AZD1222 COVID-19 vaccine. General study points: Recipients of two AZD1222 doses showed rising Spike-specific TCR breadth and depth. Repertoire collection took place solely once the T cell response had peaked. CD4 TCRs associated with vaccination spanned spike, dominating at 160-218 and 743-854.

Trimming took off 2 bases at V and 4 bases at J, with 15 bases between the two ends. This CDR3 comprises 16 residues. The germline V gene has CDR1 SGHTA and CDR2 FQGNSA. Clones were sequenced by immunoSEQ multiplex PCR, and TCRdb holds only the in-frame ones, with some missing. The profile shows roughly 87,000 clones, about nine tenths of them singletons. Second-dose recipients at about 4 or about 12 weeks were treated as one pooled group. This chain connects TRBV7-2 to TRBJ1-3; the D is unclear. The TCR sequence derives from an adult who received the AZD1222 COVID-19 vaccine. Here the sequenced sample was peripheral blood, taken 28 days after the second AZD1222 dose. The CDR3 DNA sequence: TGTGCCAGCAGCTTATCCCGTTTCGGATCCGGAAACACCATATATTTT. Protein product: CASSLSRFGSGNTIYF.